These T cell receptor beta chains were read from a single sample in a study of vaccination and CD4 T cells after COVID-19. The antigens for these receptors are not known. One entry per CDR3 protein results from TCRdb running MiXCR on the PCR reads. The data hold roughly 15,000 distinct CDR3 sequences, with over 25% observed a single time. Source material: cultured CD4+ T cells from blood. The receptors originated from a human donor with COVID-19. CDR3s include the opening cysteine and the closing phenylalanine or tryptophan. Each record gives: CDR3 length, clone size, J gene, D gene, V gene, CDR3 protein, CDR3 DNA. D genes are given only for firm matches. The listing skips clone size in some rows; elsewhere it reads once, few, many or a size class.

15,-,TRBJ2-6,-,TRBV4-1,CASKKAFSGANVLTF,TGCGCCAGCAAGAAGGCTTTCTCTGGGGCCAACGTCCTGACTTTC
14,-,TRBJ2-3,-,TRBV10-3,CAINGDGSTDTQYF,TGTGCCATCAACGGGGACGGCAGCACAGATACGCAGTATTTT
17,few,TRBJ1-5,-,TRBV19,CASSIDNPWYSNQPQHF,TGTGCCAGTAGTATAGATAACCCCTGGTATAGCAATCAGCCCCAGCATTTT
14,once,TRBJ1-2,TRBD1,TRBV12-3/TRBV12-4,CASSPDRGKSGYTF,TGTGCCAGCAGCCCGGACAGGGGAAAAAGTGGCTACACCTTC
12,-,TRBJ2-3,-,TRBV7-8,CASTSGGDTQYF,TGTGCCAGCACATCCGGGGGAGATACGCAGTATTTT
13,-,TRBJ2-3,-,TRBV2,CASMRGGTDTQYF,TGTGCCTCAATGAGGGGAGGCACAGATACGCAGTATTTT
14,few,TRBJ2-3,-,TRBV20-1,CSAISAGTTDTQYF,TGCAGTGCTATAAGCGCGGGGACCACAGATACGCAGTATTTT
15,few,TRBJ2-3,TRBD1,TRBV6-1,CASSRRDRHTDTQYF,TGTGCCAGCAGTCGCCGGGACAGGCACACAGATACGCAGTATTTT
14,-,TRBJ1-5,-,TRBV19,CASSIPGTNQPQHF,TGTGCCAGTAGTATCCCAGGGACCAATCAGCCCCAGCATTTT
18,medium-sized,TRBJ2-1,TRBD1,TRBV4-2,CASSQEPLRTGIHNEQFF,TGTGCCAGCAGCCAAGAACCGCTCCGGACAGGGATCCACAATGAGCAGTTCTTC
13,few,TRBJ2-5,TRBD1,TRBV6-1,CASSRDRRETQYF,TGTGCCAGCAGTCGGGACAGGAGAGAGACCCAGTACTTC
17,few,TRBJ1-6,TRBD1,TRBV6-5,CASSYSLGGQGNSPLHF,TGTGCCAGCAGTTACTCGTTAGGGGGACAGGGGAATTCACCCCTCCACTTT
15,few,TRBJ2-2,TRBD2,TRBV10-1,CASSFTSAGTGELFF,TGCGCCAGCAGTTTCACTAGCGCCGGCACCGGGGAGCTGTTTTTT
14,few,TRBJ1-3,-,TRBV6-1,CASIFGLSGNTIYF,TGTGCCAGCATCTTTGGCCTCTCTGGAAACACCATATATTTT
15,few,TRBJ2-2,-,TRBV27,CASSDGGLGTGELFF,TGTGCCAGCAGTGACGGGGGCCTAGGGACCGGGGAGCTGTTTTTT
11,few,TRBJ2-7,-,TRBV11-2,CASSWGNEQYF,TGTGCCAGCAGCTGGGGTAACGAGCAGTACTTC
15,-,TRBJ2-7,TRBD1,TRBV5-5,CASSASGQGAPEQYF,TGTGCCAGCAGCGCGTCTGGACAGGGGGCGCCCGAGCAGTACTTC
14,few,TRBJ1-2,-,TRBV20-1,CSAPRRWGPYGYTF,TGCAGTGCTCCGCGGCGGTGGGGGCCCTATGGCTACACCTTC
15,-,TRBJ1-6,TRBD1,TRBV7-2,CASSPQTGRNSPLHF,TGTGCCAGCAGCCCCCAGACAGGGCGTAATTCACCCCTCCACTTT
14,-,TRBJ2-4,-,TRBV7-3,CASSLMGGQNIQYF,TGTGCCAGCAGCTTAATGGGGGGCCAAAACATTCAGTACTTC
15,-,TRBJ1-1,-,TRBV18,CASSLKDTTNTEAFF,TGTGCCAGCTCACTAAAAGACACCACGAACACTGAAGCTTTCTTT
15,-,TRBJ2-5,-,TRBV5-4,CASTYTGRKQETQYF,TGTGCCAGCACCTATACGGGGCGGAAACAAGAGACCCAGTACTTC
14,-,TRBJ1-6,-,TRBV6-1,CASSEGDKGSPLHF,TGTGCCAGCAGTGAAGGGGACAAGGGATCACCCCTCCACTTT
15,few,TRBJ2-7,TRBD2,TRBV7-2,CASSKTGGGSYEQYF,TGTGCCAGCAGTAAAACGGGGGGGGGATCCTACGAGCAGTACTTC
15,-,TRBJ2-7,TRBD1,TRBV28,CASRLPGQNPYEQYF,TGTGCCAGCAGACTACCGGGACAGAATCCCTACGAGCAGTACTTC
14,-,TRBJ1-5,-,TRBV2,CASSGTGGNQPQHF,TGTGCCAGCAGTGGAACAGGAGGTAATCAGCCCCAGCATTTT
12,-,TRBJ1-2,-,TRBV21-1,CASSAPLGGYTF,TGTGCCAGCAGCGCCCCACTGGGTGGCTACACCTTC
15,-,TRBJ2-1,TRBD2,TRBV7-2,CASNPPVGGGNEQFF,TGTGCCAGCAACCCCCCGGTGGGGGGGGGGAATGAGCAGTTCTTC
14,medium-sized,TRBJ1-2,-,TRBV20-1,CSARDGGGGYGYTF,TGCAGTGCTAGAGATGGCGGGGGTGGCTATGGCTACACCTTC
17,-,TRBJ2-4,-,TRBV5-6,CASSLLSIWTYVFAQYF,TGTGCCAGCAGCTTGCTATCGATATGGACCTACGTCTTCGCTCAGTACTTC
14,few,TRBJ2-3,-,TRBV2,CASTREVSTDTQYF,TGTGCCAGCACGCGGGAAGTTAGCACAGATACGCAGTATTTT
13,medium-sized,TRBJ1-6,-,TRBV20-1,CSAIAPGPQALHF,TGCAGTGCTATAGCTCCGGGGCCCCAGGCCCTCCACTTT
16,-,TRBJ1-4,TRBD1,TRBV28,CASSGTGGPTNEKLFF,TGTGCCAGCAGCGGGACAGGGGGGCCAACTAATGAAAAACTGTTTTTT
16,few,TRBJ2-7,TRBD2,TRBV6-1,CASSEVLAGSSYEQYF,TGTGCCAGCAGTGAAGTCCTAGCGGGGAGCTCCTACGAGCAGTACTTC
16,few,TRBJ1-3,-,TRBV7-2,CASSSGTLGSGNTIYF,TGTGCCAGCAGCTCCGGGACTCTTGGCTCTGGAAACACCATATATTTT
16,-,TRBJ2-3,-,TRBV7-8,CASSLVGGGSTDTQYF,TGTGCCAGCAGCTTAGTAGGGGGAGGTAGCACAGATACGCAGTATTTT
12,few,TRBJ2-4,-,TRBV20-1,CSAAGGRDIQYF,TGCAGCGCCGCCGGGGGTCGGGACATTCAGTACTTC
14,few,TRBJ2-7,-,TRBV7-9,CASSLDHNGGEQYF,TGTGCCAGCAGCTTAGATCACAACGGGGGCGAGCAGTACTTC
13,few,TRBJ2-5,-,TRBV6-1,CASASWGQETQYF,TGTGCCAGCGCCTCGTGGGGGCAAGAGACCCAGTACTTC
13,medium-sized,TRBJ1-2,-,TRBV7-2,CASSLSGVGGYTF,TGTGCCAGCAGCTTATCAGGGGTTGGTGGCTACACCTTC